Shown below are 9 T cell receptor beta chains from a single sample sequenced in a study of shared clonotypes between healthy human individuals (dated by TCRdb to 2018 to 2020). Library preparation used the immunoSEQ multiplex PCR assay. TCRdb stores this immuneACCESS table with in-frame sequences only. Part of the clones is absent; in the studies checked, under half of the shortfall reflects unresolved V genes, and no reason is known for the rest. The sample profile shows 110,000 or so clones; around two thirds of them were found once. About 26% of the sample is held by the ten biggest clonotypes. The sample was memory CD8+ T cells sorted from blood. What the cell subset or site label conveys for this sample: CD45RO+ cells pooled with CCR7-negative TemRA cells. The source is a woman aged 25 to 39 in good health.

This chain connects TRBV5-1 to TRBJ2-7, with 12 bases that match TRBD2. CDR3 length equals 14 residues. J lost 6 bases, V lost 7 bases, and 8 bases had no gene match. The germline CDR1 and CDR2 sequences are SGHRS and YFSETQ. The CDR3 is CASASGTSGLEQYF. As DNA, the CDR3 is TGCGCCAGCGCATCCGGGACTAGCGGGCTCGAGCAGTACTTC.

Note on this clone: This sequence is one base from a far larger clone and is likely a read error. CDR3 amino acids: CANSYSEGHSNQPQHF. The CDR3 bases are TGTGCCAACAGTTACTCGGAAGGGCACAGCAATCAGCCCCAGCATTTT. The genes are TRBV6-6 and TRBJ1-5; D gene ambiguous. CDR1 is MNHNY and CDR2 is SVGAGI in the germline V gene (reference sequence). The CDR3 consists of 16 residues.

In the case of this clone: The identical CDR3 is also encoded by other nucleotide sequences in the sample. The gene calls are TRBV27 and TRBJ2-1; no reliable D call. The CDR3 is made up of 14 amino acids. CDR1 is MNHEY and CDR2 is SMNVEV in the germline V gene (reference sequence). V gave up 3 bases and J gave up 1 base, with 7 bases separating them. Written as DNA, the CDR3 is TGTGCCAGCAGTTTTAGTGGATCCTACAATGAGCAGTTCTTC. It encodes CASSFSGSYNEQFF.

The genes are TRBV29-1 and TRBJ2-5; D remains unclear. Gene TRBJ2-7 matches the end of the DNA better, so the J call may be wrong. The CDR3 contains 12 residues. The germline V gene encodes CDR1 SQVTM and CDR2 ANQGSEA. CDR3 sequence reads: CSVLGPPDEQYF. DNA of the CDR3: TGCAGCGTCCTCGGGCCCCCGGACGAGCAGTACTTC.

The J gene is TRBJ2-5, the V gene TRBV28; TRBD2 agrees at 10 bases. J gave up 4 bases and V 3 bases, and 11 bases lay outside the gene matches. The CDR3 extends over 17 amino acids. Germline loops: CDR1 MDHEN, CDR2 SYDVKM. The chain's CDR3 is CASSFPGVAGGRETQYF. The CDR3, as DNA: TGTGCCAGCAGTTTCCCCGGGGTAGCGGGAGGTCGAGAGACCCAGTACTTC.

This clone has ten or more counts. The chain carries TRBV25-1 and TRBJ2-7; weak D call: TRBD2 (6 bases). The length of the CDR3 is 15 residues. The V gene's germline CDR1 is MGHDK and CDR2 SYGVNS. The germline V and J ends were trimmed by 4 bases and 0 bases, with 13 bases remaining between them. As DNA, the CDR3 is TGTGCCAGCAGTGGAGGGGAGGATTCCTCCTACGAGCAGTACTTC. Amino acids: CASSGGEDSSYEQYF.

This chain connects TRBV11-3 to TRBJ2-2; D might be TRBD1 or TRBD2, each matching 6 bases. V shed 6 bases and J shed 5 bases, with 13 bases lying between them. The CDR3 totals 14 residues. CDR1 SGHNT and CDR2 YENEEA come from the germline V gene. CDR3: CASRPGGGTGELFF. DNA of the CDR3: TGTGCCAGCAGGCCCGGAGGGGGGACCGGGGAGCTGTTTTTT.

This chain uses TRBV4-1 with TRBJ1-1; D may be TRBD1 (5 bases). This CDR3 comprises 15 residues. From germline, CDR1 is MGHRA and CDR2 YSYEKL. V was cut by 2 bases and J by 3 bases, with 13 bases left in between. CDR3 region: CASSQPGTLHTEAFF. CDR3 in DNA: TGCGCCAGCAGCCAACCCGGGACCCTGCACACTGAAGCTTTCTTT.

The gene calls are TRBV5-5 and TRBJ2-7, with 7 bases fitting TRBD1. The CDR3 spans 17 residues. Germline V lookup: CDR1 SGHKS, CDR2 YYEKEE (reference sequence). V lost 4 bases, J lost 0 bases, and 13 bases stayed unmatched. As DNA, the CDR3 is TGTGCCAGCAGCCGGGACAGACTATACCGTAGCTCCTACGAGCAGTACTTC. It codes for CASSRDRLYRSSYEQYF. Supplemented by reference TRBV5-5 and TRBJ2-7, the full variable domain reads DAGVTQSPTHLIKTRGQQVTLRCSPISGHKSVSWYQQVLGQGPQFIFQYYEKEERGRGNFPDRFSARQFPNYSSELNVNALLLGDSALYLCASSRDRLYRSSYEQYFGPGTRLTVT.